The 2 T cell receptor beta chains reported below all come from one sample, sequenced in a study of T cells in Graves' hyperthyroidism and ophthalmopathy. It was RNA transcripts that yielded the amplified TCR beta CDR3 regions. RT-PCR in the first round (using the HTBI primer set) targeted the TCR CDR3. TCRdb used MiXCR to reprocess the multiplex PCR reads, holding one entry per CDR3 protein. The sample holds 300,000 to 400,000 distinct CDR3 sequences, roughly 23% seen once. The sample comprised blood. Receptor source: a woman in her 50s with Graves' hyperthyroidism.

This clonotype occurred many times. This rearrangement joins TRBV28 to TRBJ1-1, with TRBD1 matching 8 bases. There are 15 residues in the CDR3. Germline CDR1 is MDHEN and CDR2 is SYDVKM. V lost 7 bases to trimming and J lost 1 base; unmatched junction nucleotides: 8. CDR3 residues: CASTGSGQGNTEAFF. The CDR3 DNA sequence: TGTGCCAGCACCGGATCCGGACAGGGGAACACTGAAGCTTTCTTT.

This clonotype was observed many times. The chain combines TRBV20-1 with TRBJ1-2, with D possibly matching TRBD1 (6 bases). This CDR3 comprises 15 residues. The V and J ends lost 0 bases and 4 bases respectively, with 15 bases between them. Germline V gene data show CDR1 as DFQATT and CDR2 as SNEGSKA (reference sequence). CDR3: CSARDLQGTAYGYTF. DNA of the CDR3: TGCAGTGCTAGAGATCTCCAGGGGACTGCCTATGGCTACACCTTC.